There are a few counts of the clone carrying this T cell receptor beta chain. Its target is not known. In terms of origin and age, donors were healthy Caucasian individuals from Russia aged 6 to 90. Donors each provided 9.5 to 10 milliliters of peripheral blood. It was with a sample-barcoded 5' primer and a J-beta primer mix that a second PCR of about 6 to 12 cycles was run. Using its own MiXCR run on the 5' RACE reads, TCRdb lists one record per CDR3 protein. Here the sample spans under 2 million distinct CDR3 sequences, about 35% being singletons. This record comes from a study of blood T cells in healthy people across ages. Study-wide results and caveats: Older individuals had lower TCR beta diversity per million T cells (the decline was roughly linear). Long-lived donors carried more naive CD4+ cells and greater diversity than aged donors.

This TCR was recovered from a young woman in good health. Sequencing input: blood.

CDR3 in amino acids: CASSVGPEAGRGTEAFF. CDR3 in DNA: TGTGCCAGCAGCGTAGGCCCGGAGGCAGGACGGGGCACTGAAGCTTTCTTT. This rearrangement joins TRBV9 to TRBJ1-1; no clear D. The CDR3 extends over 17 amino acids. The germline gives CDR1 SGDLS, CDR2 YYNGEE. The ends were cut back, 0 bases at V and 4 bases at J, with 19 bases in the middle.